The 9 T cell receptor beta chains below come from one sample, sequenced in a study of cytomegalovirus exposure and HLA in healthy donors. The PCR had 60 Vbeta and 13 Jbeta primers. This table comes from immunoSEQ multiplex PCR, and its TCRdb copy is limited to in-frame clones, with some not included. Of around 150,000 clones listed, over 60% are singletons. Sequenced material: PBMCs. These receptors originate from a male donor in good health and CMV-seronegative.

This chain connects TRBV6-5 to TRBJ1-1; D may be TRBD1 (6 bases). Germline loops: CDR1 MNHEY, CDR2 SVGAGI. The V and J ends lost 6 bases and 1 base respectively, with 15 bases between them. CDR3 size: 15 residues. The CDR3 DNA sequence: TGTGCCAGCAGCTATGGACAGAACGGGAACACTGAAGCTTTCTTT. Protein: CASSYGQNGNTEAFF.

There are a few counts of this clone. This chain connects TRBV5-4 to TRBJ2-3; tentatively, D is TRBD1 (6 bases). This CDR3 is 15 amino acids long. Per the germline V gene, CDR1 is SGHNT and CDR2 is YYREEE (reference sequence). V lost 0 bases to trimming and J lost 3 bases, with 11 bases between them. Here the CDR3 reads CASSLAGQGTDTQYF. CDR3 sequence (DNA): TGTGCCAGCAGCTTGGCCGGGCAGGGGACAGATACGCAGTATTTT. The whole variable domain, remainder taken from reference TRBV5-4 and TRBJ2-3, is ETGVTQSPTHLIKTRGQQVTLRCSSQSGHNTVSWYQQALGQGPQFIFQYYREEENGRGNFPPRFSGLQFPNYSSELNVNALELDDSALYLCASSLAGQGTDTQYFGPGTRLTVL.

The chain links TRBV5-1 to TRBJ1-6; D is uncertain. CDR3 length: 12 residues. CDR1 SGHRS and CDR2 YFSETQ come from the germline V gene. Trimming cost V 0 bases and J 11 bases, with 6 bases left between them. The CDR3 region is CASSLGEPPLHF. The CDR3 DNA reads TGCGCCAGCAGCTTGGGAGAACCACCCCTCCACTTT.

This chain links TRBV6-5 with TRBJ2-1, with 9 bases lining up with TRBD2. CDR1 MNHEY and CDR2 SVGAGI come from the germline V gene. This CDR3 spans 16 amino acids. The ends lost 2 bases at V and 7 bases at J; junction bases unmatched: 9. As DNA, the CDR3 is TGTGCCAGCAGTTACCTCGGAAGCGGGAGGACGAATGAGCAGTTCTTC. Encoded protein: CASSYLGSGRTNEQFF.

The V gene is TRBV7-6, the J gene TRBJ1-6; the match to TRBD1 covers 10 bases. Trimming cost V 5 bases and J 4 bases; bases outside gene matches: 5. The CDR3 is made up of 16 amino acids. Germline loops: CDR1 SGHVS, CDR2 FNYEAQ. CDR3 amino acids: CASSTGQGRYNSPLHF. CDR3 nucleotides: TGTGCCAGCAGCACGGGACAGGGGAGGTATAATTCACCCCTCCACTTT.

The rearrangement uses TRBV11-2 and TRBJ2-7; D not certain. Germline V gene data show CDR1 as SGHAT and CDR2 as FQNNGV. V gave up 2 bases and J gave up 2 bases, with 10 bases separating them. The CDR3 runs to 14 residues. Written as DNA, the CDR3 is TGTGCCAGCAGCTTAAGAGTCTCCCCCTACGAGCAGTACTTC. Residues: CASSLRVSPYEQYF.

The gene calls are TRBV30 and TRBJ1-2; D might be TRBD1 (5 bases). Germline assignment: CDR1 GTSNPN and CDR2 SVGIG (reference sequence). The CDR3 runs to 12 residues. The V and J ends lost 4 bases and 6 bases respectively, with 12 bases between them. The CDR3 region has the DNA TGTGCCTGGAAAGGGGAGGGCGATGGCTACACCTTC. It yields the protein CAWKGEGDGYTF.

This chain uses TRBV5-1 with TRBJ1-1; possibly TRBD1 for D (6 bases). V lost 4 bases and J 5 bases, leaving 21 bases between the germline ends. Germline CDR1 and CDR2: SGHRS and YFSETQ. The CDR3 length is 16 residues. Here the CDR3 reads CASSRTGPPQGTEAFF. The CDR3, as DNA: TGCGCCAGCAGCCGCACGGGTCCCCCACAGGGAACTGAAGCTTTCTTT.

Here the CDR3 DNA reads TGTGCCAGCGGGGACAGGGACTTGAACACTGAAGCTTTCTTT. Translation: CASGDRDLNTEAFF. This rearrangement joins TRBV6-6 to TRBJ1-1, with 9 bases fitting TRBD1. This CDR3 contains 14 residues. V lost 8 bases, J lost 0 bases, and 4 bases stayed unmatched. Per germline, CDR1 MNHNY and CDR2 SVGAGI (reference sequence).